The 21 T cell receptor beta chains below come from one sample, sequenced in a study of Graves' ophthalmopathy and Graves' hyperthyroidism. TCR beta CDR3 regions were amplified from RNA transcripts. Investigators did first-round RT-PCR with HTBI primers, then second-round multiplex PCR. A single record per CDR3 protein comes from TCRdb applying MiXCR to the multiplex PCR reads. The sample has 350,000 to 450,000 distinct CDR3 sequences, about 17% seen once. Sequenced: peripheral blood. These receptor sequences come from a woman in her late teens or twenties with Graves' ophthalmopathy.

The V gene is TRBV6-1, the J gene TRBJ2-5; D is unresolved. CDR1 and CDR2 (germline): MNHNS, SASEGT. The CDR3 covers 15 residues. V lost 5 bases and J lost 1, with 14 bases in between. DNA for the CDR3: TGTGCCAGCAGTAGACCTGCGAACGCCCAAGAGACCCAGTACTTC. Encoded protein: CASSRPANAQETQYF.

In this sample, this clonotype turned up many times. The V call is TRBV20-1, the J call TRBJ2-7, with unresolved D. The CDR3 consists of 14 residues. The V and J ends lost 0 bases and 2 bases respectively, with 11 bases between them. Germline values: CDR1 DFQATT, CDR2 SNEGSKA (reference sequence). Here the CDR3 reads CSARDQAATYEQYF. The CDR3 DNA sequence: TGCAGTGCTAGAGATCAAGCAGCCACCTACGAGCAGTACTTC.

This clonotype was observed at least ten times. The V gene is TRBV7-9, the J gene TRBJ1-3; 11 bases line up with TRBD1. Germline V lookup: CDR1 SEHNR, CDR2 FQNEAQ (reference sequence). The V segment lost 6 bases and the J segment 2 bases; nucleotides outside the gene matches: 3. The CDR3 totals 15 residues. CDR3 nucleotide sequence: TGTGCCAGCAGACCGGGACAGGGGGCTGGAAACACCATATATTTT. This gives the protein CASRPGQGAGNTIYF.

This clonotype appeared many times. This chain uses TRBV20-1 with TRBJ2-2, with D unclear. The ends were cut back, 0 bases at V and 13 bases at J, with 18 bases in the middle. Germline values: CDR1 DFQATT, CDR2 SNEGSKA (reference sequence). This CDR3 region has 14 residues. The DNA of the CDR3 is TGCAGTGCTAGAGATCTCTATGACCGAGGCGGGCTGTTTTTT. Translating gives CSARDLYDRGGLFF.

In its sample, this clonotype was seen many times. The V call is TRBV6-5, the J call TRBJ2-4; TRBD1 matches at 8 bases. The V gene end was trimmed by 6 bases and the J gene end by 9 bases; junction bases not matched to a gene: 10. Germline V gene sequence: CDR1 MNHEY, CDR2 SVGAGI. CDR3 length equals 14 residues. CDR3 nucleotides: TGTGCCAGCAGCGGCCAGAGAACAGGGGGCATTCAGTACTTC. This codes for CASSGQRTGGIQYF.

This rearrangement joins TRBV3-1 to TRBJ1-1; D is possibly TRBD1 (6 bases). The V and J ends lost 4 bases and 1 base respectively, with 13 bases between them. CDR3 length: 15 amino acids. Germline CDR1 LGHDT, CDR2 YNNKEL (reference sequence). CDR3 sequence: CASSPGGGRNTEAFF. The CDR3 DNA is TGTGCCAGCAGCCCGGGGGGGGGGCGGAACACTGAAGCTTTCTTT.

This clonotype was found many times. J is TRBJ1-5 and V is TRBV6-1; no firm D call. V lost 2 bases and J lost 4, with 6 bases in between. CDR1 and CDR2 (germline): MNHNS, SASEGT. CDR3 length equals 13 residues. Here the CDR3 reads CASSETENQPQHF. CDR3 in DNA: TGTGCCAGCAGTGAAACAGAGAATCAGCCCCAGCATTTT.

This clonotype appeared many times. The chain couples TRBV28 to TRBJ2-7, with D unclear. This CDR3 comprises 16 residues. Germline CDR1 is MDHEN and CDR2 is SYDVKM. V gave up 6 bases and J gave up 3 bases, with 21 bases separating them. The CDR3 spells CASSSFIREPVYEQYF. In DNA form, the CDR3 reads TGTGCCAGCAGCTCTTTCATAAGGGAACCGGTCTACGAGCAGTACTTC.

The chain uses TRBV6-1 and TRBJ1-1, with 7 bases fitting TRBD1. This CDR3 has 15 residues. Germline-derived CDR1 and CDR2 are MNHNS and SASEGT. V dropped 7 bases and J dropped 2; count of bases not matched to a gene: 10. CDR3 amino acids: CASTVRDRVNTEAFF. CDR3 coding DNA: TGTGCCAGCACCGTTCGTGACAGGGTCAACACTGAAGCTTTCTTT.

The chain uses TRBV7-3 and TRBJ1-1, with 8 bases identical to TRBD1. J was trimmed by 9 bases and V by 4 bases; bases with no gene match: 4. The CDR3 is 12 amino acids. Per germline, CDR1 SGHTA and CDR2 FQGTGA. The CDR3 nucleotides are TGTGCCAGCAGCTCCACAGGGGGTCAAGCTTTCTTT. Translating it yields CASSSTGGQAFF.

Ten or more counts support this clonotype. The chain uses TRBV7-2 and TRBJ2-7, with D possibly being TRBD1 (5 bases). V dropped 3 bases and J dropped 2 bases, with 14 bases sitting between them. The CDR3 is 15 amino acids. In germline, CDR1 is SGHTA, CDR2 FQGNSA. CDR3 loop: CASSLQGYSPYEQYF. DNA of the CDR3: TGTGCCAGCAGCTTGCAGGGCTACTCCCCCTACGAGCAGTACTTC. The variable domain in full, completed from reference TRBV7-2 and TRBJ2-7, reads GAGVSQSPSNKVTEKGKDVELRCDPISGHTALYWYRQSLGQGLEFLIYFQGNSAPDKSGLPSDRFSAERTGGSVSTLTIQRTQQEDSAVYLCASSLQGYSPYEQYFGPGTRLTVT.

CDR3 sequence reads: CASSYEGQGGETQYF. The DNA for the CDR3 is TGTGCCAGCAGTTACGAAGGACAGGGTGGAGAGACCCAGTACTTC. The chain combines TRBV6-5 with TRBJ2-5, with 8 positions matching TRBD1. V dropped 2 bases and J dropped 4; count of bases not matched to a gene: 6. Per the germline V gene, CDR1 is MNHEY and CDR2 is SVGAGI. This CDR3 has 15 residues.

This clonotype was detected many times. The chain combines TRBV27 with TRBJ1-3; D possibly corresponds to TRBD1 (6 bases). Trimming removed 3 bases at V and 4 bases at J, with 13 bases between. Germline CDR1 and CDR2: MNHEY and SMNVEV (reference sequence). The CDR3 is 15 amino acids. CDR3 sequence: CASSFTRGGGNTIYF. CDR3 DNA: TGTGCCAGCAGTTTTACCAGGGGTGGCGGAAACACCATATATTTT.

The V and J genes are TRBV19 and TRBJ2-7; weak D call: TRBD2 (6 bases). Trimming cost V 3 bases and J 5 bases, with 8 bases left between them. This CDR3 contains 12 residues. Germline V gives CDR1 LNHDA, CDR2 SQIVND (reference sequence). CDR3: CASSMEGNEQYF. In DNA form, the CDR3 reads TGTGCCAGTAGTATGGAGGGGAACGAGCAGTACTTC.

This clonotype appeared many times. This chain uses TRBV11-2 with TRBJ2-7, with TRBD2 identical over 11 bases. The CDR3 covers 14 residues. J gave up 6 bases and V 1 base, and 2 bases lay outside the gene matches. Germline CDR1 SGHAT, CDR2 FQNNGV. The CDR3 sequence is CASSLGLAGGEQYF. In DNA, the CDR3 is TGTGCCAGCAGCTTAGGCCTAGCGGGAGGCGAGCAGTACTTC. The full variable domain, its missing parts supplied by reference TRBV11-2 and TRBJ2-7, is EAGVAQSPRYKIIEKRQSVAFWCNPISGHATLYWYQQILGQGPKLLIQFQNNGVVDDSQLPKDRFSAERLKGVDSTLKIQPAKLEDSAVYLCASSLGLAGGEQYFGPGTRLTVT.

The chain has TRBV6-5 and TRBJ2-6; 8 nucleotides line up with TRBD2. V shed 0 bases, J shed 4 bases, and the junction held 2 bases outside the gene matches. The CDR3 runs 16 residues. Germline V gene lookup returns CDR1 MNHEY and CDR2 SVGAGI. The CDR3 DNA follows: TGTGCCAGCAGTTACTCGCGGGAGGCCGGGGCCAACGTCCTGACTTTC. Amino acids: CASSYSREAGANVLTF.

This clonotype was counted at least ten times. The CDR3 spells CSALDRGRYLGQPQHF. CDR3 nucleotides: TGCAGTGCTTTAGACAGGGGGCGGTACCTAGGTCAGCCCCAGCATTTT. This chain connects TRBV20-1 to TRBJ1-5, with 10 bases aligning to TRBD1. V lost 5 bases to trimming and J lost 6 bases; unmatched junction nucleotides: 13. The V gene's germline CDR1 is DFQATT and CDR2 SNEGSKA (reference sequence). The CDR3 loop spans 16 amino acids.

The J gene is TRBJ1-1, the V gene TRBV12-3 or TRBV12-4; 8 bases match TRBD1. This CDR3 is built from 15 residues. V shed 6 bases and J 4 bases; nucleotides not matched to a gene: 10. The CDR3 sequence: CASRPDRGWVTEAFF. CDR3 DNA sequence: TGTGCCAGCAGGCCCGACAGGGGATGGGTCACTGAAGCTTTCTTT.

The chain recombines TRBV6-2 or TRBV6-3 with TRBJ2-5; tentative D call: TRBD1 (6 bases). V was pared by 0 bases and J by 5 bases, with 19 bases between. Looked up from germline, CDR1 is MNHEY and CDR2 is SVGEGT. The length of the CDR3 is 17 residues. CDR3 DNA: TGTGCCAGCAGTTACTCCCCGTCGAGTCAGGGGCGGGAGACCCAGTACTTC. Protein: CASSYSPSSQGRETQYF.

At least ten counts were recorded for this clonotype. The gene calls are TRBV7-2 and TRBJ1-2; D uncertain. The CDR3 is made up of 13 amino acids. Looked up from germline, CDR1 is SGHTA and CDR2 is FQGNSA. Trimming stripped 8 bases from V and 4 bases from J, with 14 bases between. The CDR3 region is CASHSQIGYGYTF. The CDR3 DNA follows: TGTGCCAGCCACTCCCAGATCGGCTATGGCTACACCTTC.

This clonotype has ten or more counts. The V gene is TRBV19, the J gene TRBJ2-5; D is ambiguous. CDR1 and CDR2 from the germline V gene are LNHDA and SQIVND (reference sequence). Deletions cut 9 bases from V and 0 bases from J, with 17 bases between. The CDR3 contains 15 residues. CDR3 nucleotides: TGTGCCAGCTCGTTAAGACGGGCGTACCAAGAGACCCAGTACTTC. Amino acid sequence: CASSLRRAYQETQYF.